The 31 T cell receptor beta chains in this list originate from one sample, sequenced in a study of cytomegalovirus exposure and HLA in healthy donors. The PCR ran on 60 Vbeta and 13 Jbeta primers. Clones were sequenced by immunoSEQ multiplex PCR, and TCRdb holds only the in-frame ones, with some missing. The table shows approximately 150,000 clones, with more than 70% occurring only once. Sequencing was performed on PBMCs. The receptors come from a man between 25 and 39 years old in good health and CMV-seronegative.

The gene calls are TRBV6-5 and TRBJ1-5; 10 positions match TRBD1. Per the germline V gene, CDR1 is MNHEY and CDR2 is SVGAGI. The CDR3 runs 15 residues. J was trimmed by 5 bases and V by 5 bases; bases with no gene match: 6. CDR3 coding DNA: TGTGCCAGCAGTCCGGGGACAGGGGTGTATCAGCCCCAGCATTTT. Protein product: CASSPGTGVYQPQHF.

The V gene is TRBV6-1, the J gene TRBJ1-2, with D possibly matching TRBD1 (5 bases). Per germline, CDR1 MNHNS and CDR2 SASEGT. The CDR3 length is 12 residues. Between the trimmed V and J ends, which lost 1 base and 8 bases, there was a span of 8 bases. The CDR3 reads CASSEEGWGYTF. The DNA for the CDR3 is TGTGCCAGCAGTGAAGAGGGGTGGGGCTACACCTTC.

This chain joins TRBV7-2 and TRBJ2-7, with unresolved D. The germline V and J ends were trimmed by 1 base and 7 bases, with 8 bases remaining between them. The germline gives CDR1 SGHTA, CDR2 FQGNSA. The CDR3 has 12 amino acids. CDR3 nucleotides: TGTGCCAGCAGCTTAGTACCTAGGGAGCAGTACTTC. The encoded protein is CASSLVPREQYF.

On this clone: The same CDR3 also results from other DNA sequences found in this sample. The rearrangement uses TRBV27 and TRBJ2-1; 7 nucleotides agree with TRBD1. This CDR3 is 15 amino acids long. CDR1 is MNHEY and CDR2 is SMNVEV in the germline V gene (reference sequence). V dropped 2 bases and J dropped 0; count of bases not matched to a gene: 1. CDR3 in DNA: TGTGCCAGCAGTTTAAGGGGGCCCTCCTACAATGAGCAGTTCTTC. Translating it yields CASSLRGPSYNEQFF.

The CDR3 reads CASSFGGVGQPQHF. In nucleotides, the CDR3 is TGTGCCAGCAGCTTTGGGGGGGTCGGTCAGCCCCAGCATTTT. This chain joins TRBV7-2 and TRBJ1-5, with D perhaps matching TRBD1 (5 bases). The germline gives CDR1 SGHTA, CDR2 FQGNSA. The CDR3 loop spans 14 amino acids. V lost 3 bases, J lost 6 bases, and 12 bases lay in between. The variable domain in full, with the rest retrieved from reference TRBV7-2 and TRBJ1-5, is GAGVSQSPSNKVTEKGKDVELRCDPISGHTALYWYRQSLGQGLEFLIYFQGNSAPDKSGLPSDRFSAERTGGSVSTLTIQRTQQEDSAVYLCASSFGGVGQPQHFGDGTRLSIL.

DNA for the CDR3: TGTGCCAGTAGTATATATTCTAGCGCGAACACCGGGGAGCTGTTTTTT. Amino acid sequence: CASSIYSSANTGELFF. The chain recombines TRBV19 with TRBJ2-2; D may be TRBD2 (6 bases). There are 16 residues in the CDR3. The germline V gene encodes CDR1 LNHDA and CDR2 SQIVND (reference sequence). The ends were cut back, 2 bases at V and 0 bases at J, with 10 bases in the middle.

The V call is TRBV5-1, the J call TRBJ2-1, with D possibly being TRBD1 (6 bases). This CDR3 contains 15 residues. V lost 4 bases and J 4 bases, leaving 15 bases between the germline ends. Germline V gene lookup returns CDR1 SGHRS and CDR2 YFSETQ. CDR3 sequence (DNA): TGCGCCAGCAGCCCAGGGGCATTGATGTACAATGAGCAGTTCTTC. Translation gives CASSPGALMYNEQFF.

The table lists this clone with a count of one. The chain employs TRBV9 and TRBJ2-7; 8 bases fit TRBD1. Germline V gene data show CDR1 as SGDLS and CDR2 as YYNGEE. The CDR3 totals 14 residues. Trimming took 5 bases from V and 5 from J; bases not matched to a gene: 9. CDR3 sequence reads: CASSPVQGAHEQYF. The CDR3 DNA reads TGTGCCAGCAGTCCGGTTCAGGGGGCCCACGAGCAGTACTTC.

The chain recombines TRBV6-4 with TRBJ2-1; no firm D call. The V gene lost 4 bases and the J gene lost 8 bases, with 12 bases spanning the gap. This CDR3 comprises 13 residues. Germline assignment: CDR1 MRHNA and CDR2 SNTAGT. The CDR3 region is CASSARTTDEQFF. CDR3 DNA sequence: TGTGCCAGCAGTGCTCGCACTACCGATGAGCAGTTCTTC.

Concerning this clone itself: The sample has other DNA sequences that encode this CDR3 too. V gene TRBV5-1 combines with J gene TRBJ2-3, with D maybe TRBD2 (7 bases). The CDR3 contains 15 residues. The ends were cut back, 0 bases at V and 1 base at J, with 9 bases in the middle. The germline V gene has CDR1 SGHRS and CDR2 YFSETQ. CDR3 residues: CASSLGGGGTDTQYF. The CDR3 region has the DNA TGCGCCAGCAGCTTGGGGGGGGGCGGCACAGATACGCAGTATTTT. Using reference TRBV5-1 and TRBJ2-3 for the parts outside the CDR3, the full variable domain is KAGVTQTPRYLIKTRGQQVTLSCSPISGHRSVSWYQQTPGQGLQFLFEYFSETQRNKGNFPGRFSGRQFSNSRSEMNVSTLELGDSALYLCASSLGGGGTDTQYFGPGTRLTVL.

The chain uses TRBV7-9 and TRBJ2-1; 7 nucleotides match TRBD1. The CDR3 loop spans 14 amino acids. Germline CDR1 reads SEHNR; CDR2 reads FQNEAQ (reference sequence). Unmatched junction bases numbered 3, after V lost 1 base and J lost 6 bases. CDR3 DNA sequence: TGTGCCAGCAGCTTAGGGGGACAGTTCAATGAGCAGTTCTTC. Protein: CASSLGGQFNEQFF. Filled out from reference TRBV7-9 and TRBJ2-1, the complete variable domain reads DTGVSQNPRHKITKRGQNVTFRCDPISEHNRLYWYRQTLGQGPEFLTYFQNEAQLEKSRLLSDRFSAERPKGSFSTLEIQRTEQGDSAMYLCASSLGGQFNEQFFGPGTRLTVL.

This clone was detected only a few times. This rearrangement joins TRBV7-9 to TRBJ2-3; 15 bases line up with TRBD2. The germline V gene has CDR1 SEHNR and CDR2 FQNEAQ (reference sequence). The ends lost 5 bases at V and 0 bases at J; junction bases unmatched: 3. The CDR3 loop spans 17 amino acids. The CDR3 here is CASSPGLAGGSTDTQYF. CDR3 nucleotide sequence: TGTGCCAGCAGCCCGGGACTAGCGGGGGGTAGCACAGATACGCAGTATTTT.

This chain joins TRBV7-3 and TRBJ1-2; perhaps TRBD1 as D (5 bases). This CDR3 region has 12 residues. V was clipped by 5 bases and J by 8 bases, with 12 bases between them. CDR1 SGHTA and CDR2 FQGTGA come from the germline V gene. The CDR3: CASSLGGGGYTF. For the CDR3, the DNA is TGTGCCAGCAGCCTGGGGGGAGGGGGCTACACCTTC.

V and J are TRBV30 and TRBJ2-2; 7 bases align to TRBD1. The CDR3 length is 16 residues. Germline V lookup: CDR1 GTSNPN, CDR2 SVGIG (reference sequence). Losses at the gene ends were 2 bases for V and 4 bases for J; bases not matched to a gene: 10. CDR3 amino acids: CAWSRKGASSTGELFF. The CDR3 DNA sequence: TGTGCCTGGAGTCGTAAGGGGGCCTCGAGCACCGGGGAGCTGTTTTTT.

This chain uses TRBV15 with TRBJ2-1; D is unclear. Trimming stripped 4 bases from V and 0 bases from J, with 10 bases between. This CDR3 spans 15 amino acids. Germline CDR1 is LNHNV and CDR2 is YYDKDF (reference sequence). The CDR3 loop is CATSIKQDSYNEQFF. For the CDR3, the DNA is TGTGCCACCAGCATTAAGCAGGACTCCTACAATGAGCAGTTCTTC.

The chain couples TRBV14 to TRBJ2-2; 9 positions match TRBD1. Germline-derived CDR1 and CDR2 are SGHDN and FVKESK. CDR3 length: 14 amino acids. J was trimmed by 4 bases and V by 4 bases; bases with no gene match: 1. The CDR3 nucleotides read TGTGCCAGCAGCCGACAGGGGGGCACCGGGGAGCTGTTTTTT. Amino acid sequence: CASSRQGGTGELFF.

The V and J genes are TRBV4-1 and TRBJ2-7; the match to TRBD1 covers 9 bases. Germline lookup yields CDR1 MGHRA and CDR2 YSYEKL. J gave up 3 bases and V 5 bases, and 8 bases lay outside the gene matches. This CDR3 spans 15 amino acids. CDR3 sequence: CASSTWTGVGYEQYF. CDR3 DNA: TGCGCCAGCAGCACTTGGACAGGGGTTGGCTACGAGCAGTACTTC.

The chain is built from TRBV2 and TRBJ2-7, with a weak D call TRBD1 (5 bases). Per germline, CDR1 SNHLY and CDR2 FYNNEI. The V gene lost 4 bases and the J gene lost 3 bases, with 7 bases spanning the gap. The CDR3 loop spans 12 amino acids. The CDR3, as DNA: TGTGCCAGCAGTGGACAGAACTACGAGCAGTACTTC. Its translation is CASSGQNYEQYF.

This chain uses TRBV6-4 with TRBJ1-2; D remains unclear. CDR3 length equals 15 residues. The germline V and J ends were trimmed by 2 bases and 8 bases, with 18 bases remaining between them. Germline CDR1 reads MRHNA; CDR2 reads SNTAGT. The CDR3 protein is CASSDPAAPHNGYTF. In nucleotides, the CDR3 is TGTGCCAGCAGTGACCCCGCTGCACCTCACAACGGCTACACCTTC.

V is TRBV7-9 and J is TRBJ1-2; D is possibly TRBD1 (6 bases). Germline CDR1 is SEHNR and CDR2 is FQNEAQ (reference sequence). This CDR3 has 15 residues. V lost 5 bases and J 1 base, leaving 14 bases between the germline ends. CDR3 DNA sequence: TGTGCCAGCAGCACCTCGGACAGATATAACTATGGCTACACCTTC. Protein sequence: CASSTSDRYNYGYTF.

This clone came up a few times. This sequence joins TRBV11-3 and TRBJ1-2, with a tentative D call TRBD1 (5 bases). The V gene's germline CDR1 is SGHNT and CDR2 YENEEA. The CDR3 is made up of 15 amino acids. Trimming left V 4 bases short and J 0 bases short, with 12 bases between. In DNA, the CDR3 is TGTGCCAGCAGCTCCCTAGGGGTAGCTAACTATGGCTACACCTTC. Its translation is CASSSLGVANYGYTF.

This clone was counted a single time. This CDR3 reads CASSIIQGIGNQPQHF. CDR3 DNA: TGTGCCAGTAGTATCATACAGGGGATTGGCAATCAGCCCCAGCATTTT. The rearrangement uses TRBV19 and TRBJ1-5; 7 positions match TRBD1. Germline V gives CDR1 LNHDA, CDR2 SQIVND (reference sequence). This CDR3 comprises 16 residues. The trim removed 3 bases at V and 2 bases at J, leaving 7 bases unmatched.

The V and J genes are TRBV6-6 and TRBJ1-4; possibly TRBD1 for D (6 bases). Trimming took off 2 bases at V and 7 bases at J, with 14 bases between the two ends. CDR1 and CDR2 from the germline V gene are MNHNY and SVGAGI (reference sequence). The CDR3 extends over 15 amino acids. As DNA, the CDR3 is TGTGCCAGCAGTTACCCGGGACACGGGGTTGAAAAACTGTTTTTT. Translation gives CASSYPGHGVEKLFF.

The chain has TRBV30 and TRBJ2-5; TRBD2 aligns across 13 bases. The CDR3 contains 16 residues. Germline V CDR1 and CDR2: GTSNPN, SVGIG (reference sequence). The V gene end was trimmed by 5 bases and the J gene end by 5 bases; junction bases not matched to a gene: 11. The DNA of the CDR3 is TGTGCCTGGTTTGGGGCAGGACTAGCGGGGGTGGAGACCCAGTACTTC. Residues: CAWFGAGLAGVETQYF.

The chain joins TRBV14 to TRBJ2-2; 8 bases match TRBD1. This CDR3 region has 15 residues. J gave up 4 bases and V 4 bases, and 5 bases lay outside the gene matches. Germline CDR1 is SGHDN and CDR2 is FVKESK. CDR3 coding DNA: TGTGCCAGCAGCCTTCGGACAGGGCTCACCGGGGAGCTGTTTTTT. Protein product: CASSLRTGLTGELFF.

Only a few counts were recorded for this clone. DNA of the CDR3: TGTGCCAGCAGCCAGACTTGGGGGCCCCCCACTGAAGCTTTCTTT. It translates to CASSQTWGPPTEAFF. This rearrangement joins TRBV6-5 to TRBJ1-1; a weak D match, TRBD1 (6 bases). The length of the CDR3 is 15 residues. V lost 6 bases and J lost 4, with 18 bases in between. CDR1 and CDR2 (germline): MNHEY, SVGAGI.

This clone was observed a few times. The J gene is TRBJ2-7, the V gene TRBV5-6; 8 nucleotides match TRBD1. CDR3 length: 15 residues. Germline V gene lookup returns CDR1 SGHDT and CDR2 YYEEEE. The V gene end was trimmed by 4 bases and the J gene end by 4 bases; junction bases not matched to a gene: 10. This CDR3 reads CASSANRDRSYEQYF. CDR3 bases: TGTGCCAGCAGCGCTAACCGGGACAGGTCTTACGAGCAGTACTTC.

Only a few counts were recorded for this clone. This sequence joins TRBV4-1 and TRBJ2-1; tentative D call: TRBD2 (6 bases). The germline gives CDR1 MGHRA, CDR2 YSYEKL. The ends were cut back, 4 bases at V and 5 bases at J, with 18 bases in the middle. This CDR3 is built from 16 residues. CDR3 protein: CASSLDAGRQNNEQFF. The CDR3 nucleotides are TGCGCCAGCAGCCTTGATGCCGGGAGACAGAACAATGAGCAGTTCTTC.

The genes are TRBV19 and TRBJ2-1; 8 bases are a match to TRBD2. The germline CDR1 and CDR2 sequences are LNHDA and SQIVND (reference sequence). V was clipped by 3 bases and J by 15 bases; unmatched bases: 10. The CDR3 sequence is 13 residues long. The CDR3 loop reads CASSMRGRTSLFF. The CDR3 DNA reads TGTGCCAGTAGTATGCGGGGGAGGACTAGCTTGTTCTTC.

This chain uses TRBV7-6 with TRBJ2-7; possible D gene TRBD1, 5 bases. Germline lookup yields CDR1 SGHVS and CDR2 FNYEAQ. Trimming shortened V by 1 base and J by 4 bases, and 11 bases separated the two germline ends. The CDR3 consists of 14 residues. CDR3 DNA sequence: TGTGCCAGCAGCTTAGGCAGGGCTGGGTACGAGCAGTACTTC. It codes for CASSLGRAGYEQYF.

The chain combines TRBV5-8 with TRBJ2-7, with D tentatively TRBD1 (5 bases). Germline lookup yields CDR1 SGHTS and CDR2 YDEGEE. The CDR3 consists of 13 residues. Trimming cost V 1 base and J 3 bases, with 8 bases left between them. The CDR3 DNA sequence: TGTGCCAGCAGCTTGACTGACAGCTACGAGCAGTACTTC. As protein: CASSLTDSYEQYF. Together with reference TRBV5-8 and TRBJ2-7, the CDR3 gives the full variable domain: EAGVTQSPTHLIKTRGQQATLRCSPISGHTSVYWYQQALGLGLQFLLWYDEGEERNRGNFPPRFSGRQFPNYSSELNVNALELEDSALYLCASSLTDSYEQYFGPGTRLTVT.